The rows below give T cell receptor beta chains drawn from one sample of a study of blood T cells in healthy people across ages. MiXCR, run by TCRdb on the 5' RACE reads, gives a single entry per CDR3 protein. The data hold approximately 800,000 distinct CDR3 sequences, with roughly 50% observed a single time. The sample consisted of blood. Receptors were obtained from a man at least 80 years old in good health. Each CDR3 is given with its conserved first and last residue. The D gene is left open where the match is weak. The size entry is marked missing in some rows and otherwise reads once, few, many or a size class.

J gene	clone size	V gene	D gene	CDR3 protein	CDR3 DNA
TRBJ2-6	few	TRBV7-9	-	CASSLVSATGANVLTF	TGTGCCAGCAGCTTAGTTTCCGCTACCGGGGCCAACGTCCTGACTTTC
TRBJ1-4	-	TRBV12-3/TRBV12-4	TRBD1	CASSPGREGADEKLFF	TGTGCCAGCAGCCCCGGGAGGGAGGGGGCGGATGAAAAACTGTTTTTT
TRBJ2-7	many	TRBV6-4	TRBD2	CASSDAGDQGNQYF	TGTGCCAGCAGTGACGCGGGGGACCAGGGAAATCAGTACTTC
TRBJ2-5	many	TRBV11-3	TRBD1	CASSQAQGAKTQYF	TGTGCCAGCAGCCAAGCCCAGGGGGCAAAGACCCAGTACTTC
TRBJ2-3	-	TRBV20-1	TRBD2	CSAPWASGSDTQYF	TGCAGTGCTCCTTGGGCTAGCGGGTCAGATACGCAGTATTTT
TRBJ2-5	-	TRBV11-2	-	CASRQSLGETQYF	TGTGCCAGCAGACAAAGCCTAGGAGAGACCCAGTACTTC
TRBJ2-7	many	TRBV15	TRBD2	CATSRDTGTSAYEQYF	TGTGCCACCAGCAGAGACACCGGGACTAGCGCCTACGAGCAGTACTTC
TRBJ2-7	-	TRBV7-6	TRBD2	CASGPSGLAEKGSYEQYF	TGTGCCAGCGGTCCCTCGGGACTAGCGGAAAAGGGGTCCTACGAGCAGTACTTC
TRBJ2-5	-	TRBV20-1	TRBD2	CSATRTSGREETQYF	TGCAGTGCTACGCGGACTAGCGGGAGGGAAGAGACCCAGTACTTC
TRBJ2-7	-	TRBV18	-	CASSRTDSSYEQYF	TGTGCCAGCTCACGGACAGACAGCTCCTACGAGCAGTACTTC
TRBJ2-1	-	TRBV10-3	TRBD1	CAIRPGQAYNEQFF	TGTGCCATCAGACCGGGACAGGCCTACAATGAGCAGTTCTTC
TRBJ1-5	-	TRBV3-1	-	CASSPTVGPQHF	TGTGCCAGCAGCCCAACGGTGGGGCCCCAGCATTTT
TRBJ2-3	-	TRBV5-6	TRBD2	CASSGLAAGDTQYF	TGTGCCAGCAGCGGACTAGCGGCCGGGGATACGCAGTATTTT
TRBJ1-2	few	TRBV9	-	CASSVDITGGYTF	TGTGCCAGCAGCGTAGACATAACGGGAGGCTACACCTTC
TRBJ2-7	many	TRBV28	-	CASSPERARREQYF	TGTGCCAGCAGTCCCGAAAGGGCTAGGCGGGAGCAGTACTTC
TRBJ2-7	-	TRBV3-1	TRBD2	CASSQEGLAASEQYF	TGTGCCAGCAGCCAAGAGGGACTAGCGGCTTCCGAGCAGTACTTC
TRBJ2-3	few	TRBV4-1	-	CAVGGSGTDTQYF	TGCGCAGTGGGCGGTAGCGGCACAGATACGCAGTATTTT
TRBJ2-5	-	TRBV5-1	-	CASSFSANQETQYF	TGCGCCAGCAGCTTTTCCGCCAACCAAGAGACCCAGTACTTC
TRBJ2-1	-	TRBV12-3/TRBV12-4	TRBD2	CASSLRGLANYNEQFF	TGTGCCAGCAGTTTAAGGGGACTAGCGAATTACAATGAGCAGTTCTTC
TRBJ2-5	-	TRBV2	TRBD1	CASSPRTGRFETQYF	TGTGCCAGCAGTCCCCGGACAGGGAGATTCGAGACCCAGTACTTC
TRBJ2-7	-	TRBV7-2	TRBD1	CASSVHRGSYEQYF	TGTGCCAGCAGCGTACACAGGGGCTCCTACGAGCAGTACTTC
TRBJ2-1	-	TRBV5-1	TRBD2	CASSLVAAGGYNEQFF	TGCGCCAGCAGCTTAGTTGCGGCGGGAGGGTACAATGAGCAGTTCTTC
TRBJ2-7	-	TRBV12-3/TRBV12-4	TRBD2	CASSPTSGRLYYEQYF	TGTGCCAGCAGCCCCACTAGCGGGAGGCTCTACTACGAGCAGTACTTC
TRBJ1-1	-	TRBV13	-	CASPLSGHTNTEAFF	TGTGCCAGCCCCCTATCTGGACACACGAACACTGAAGCTTTCTTT
TRBJ1-2	-	TRBV11-1	TRBD1	CASSVGQTDYGYTF	TGTGCCAGCAGCGTGGGACAGACTGACTATGGCTACACCTTC
TRBJ2-7	-	TRBV13	-	CASSSGTDYEQYF	TGTGCCAGCAGCTCCGGGACCGACTACGAGCAGTACTTC
TRBJ2-3	-	TRBV24-1	-	CATSEVVGGYAYF	TGTGCCACCAGTGAAGTTGTCGGGGGATACGCGTATTTT
TRBJ2-4	-	TRBV12-3/TRBV12-4	TRBD1	CASSLGQGENIQYF	TGTGCCAGCAGTTTAGGGCAGGGGGAAAACATTCAGTACTTC
TRBJ2-5	few	TRBV9	-	CASSGLIDQETQYF	TGTGCCAGCAGCGGCCTCATTGACCAAGAGACCCAGTACTTC
TRBJ2-7	few	TRBV20-1	TRBD1	CSARVLGQGQSYEQYF	TGCAGTGCTAGAGTGTTGGGACAGGGGCAATCCTACGAGCAGTACTTC
TRBJ2-2	-	TRBV6-5	TRBD2	CASSYMGTTVRTGELFF	TGTGCCAGCAGTTACATGGGGACTACCGTCCGGACCGGGGAGCTGTTTTTT
TRBJ2-5	-	TRBV18	TRBD2	CASSPSRAGGSHEQYF	TGTGCCAGCTCACCGTCCCGGGCGGGAGGGTCCCATGAGCAGTACTTC
TRBJ2-7	-	TRBV27	-	CASSSTGTGSEQYF	TGTGCCAGCAGTTCAACCGGGACCGGATCCGAGCAGTACTTC
TRBJ2-5	few	TRBV6-6	-	CASRRDLKETQYF	TGTGCCAGCAGACGGGACCTTAAAGAGACCCAGTACTTC
TRBJ1-2	-	TRBV6-6	-	CAHSGGINYGYTF	TGTGCCCATTCGGGCGGAATTAACTATGGCTACACCTTC
TRBJ2-7	-	TRBV27	-	CASSPRAQGSGEQYF	TGTGCCAGCAGTCCTCGTGCCCAGGGGTCTGGCGAGCAGTACTTC
TRBJ1-1	once	TRBV5-1	-	CASSSSLGGTEAFF	TGCGCCAGCAGCTCATCACTCGGGGGGACTGAAGCTTTCTTT
TRBJ1-2	-	TRBV4-1	-	CASSQAGYGYTF	TGCGCCAGCAGCCAAGCCGGCTATGGCTACACCTTC
TRBJ1-1	-	TRBV11-2	TRBD1	CASSWRQGENTEAFF	TGTGCCAGCAGCTGGAGACAGGGGGAGAACACTGAAGCTTTCTTT
TRBJ2-7	few	TRBV29-1	-	CSVGGRAWHEQYF	TGCAGCGTTGGGGGGCGTGCTTGGCACGAGCAGTACTTC
TRBJ2-7	many	TRBV29-1	-	CSPDAVGEQYF	TGCAGCCCTGATGCGGTGGGCGAGCAGTACTTC
TRBJ2-5	-	TRBV12-3/TRBV12-4	TRBD2	CASSPRGAGGLKTQYF	TGTGCCAGCAGCCCCCGGGGCGCGGGAGGGCTGAAGACCCAGTACTTC
TRBJ1-2	few	TRBV6-2/TRBV6-3	-	CASSLGLPVGYTF	TGTGCCAGCAGCCTCGGACTGCCGGTGGGCTACACCTTC
TRBJ2-2	-	TRBV27	TRBD2	CASSPGLANTGELFF	TGTGCCAGCAGTCCGGGACTAGCGAACACCGGGGAGCTGTTTTTT
TRBJ2-3	-	TRBV20-1	-	CSASPGEDTDTQYF	TGCAGTGCTAGTCCGGGCGAAGACACAGATACGCAGTATTTT
TRBJ1-5	-	TRBV20-1	TRBD1	CSAGTGPSQPQHF	TGCAGTGCTGGGACAGGGCCAAGTCAGCCCCAGCATTTT
TRBJ1-1	-	TRBV5-1	-	CASSVAGRTEAFF	TGCGCCAGCAGCGTGGCAGGGCGCACTGAAGCTTTCTTT
TRBJ2-5	few	TRBV6-2/TRBV6-3	-	CASSYPSVARGQETQYF	TGTGCCAGCAGTTACCCGTCCGTGGCCCGTGGCCAAGAGACCCAGTACTTC
TRBJ2-1	-	TRBV12-3/TRBV12-4	-	CASSSPGASSYNEQFF	TGTGCCAGCAGTTCCCCCGGGGCGAGCTCCTACAATGAGCAGTTCTTC
TRBJ2-5	-	TRBV11-3	TRBD2	CASSLSGRGETQYF	TGTGCCAGCAGCCTTAGCGGGAGGGGGGAGACCCAGTACTTC
TRBJ2-6	-	TRBV18	-	CASSPDSRSGANVLTF	TGTGCCAGCTCACCAGACTCGCGCTCTGGGGCCAACGTCCTGACTTTC
TRBJ1-1	-	TRBV21-1	-	CASSKEGPEEVETEAFF	TGTGCCAGCAGCAAAGAAGGCCCGGAGGAGGTAGAGACTGAAGCTTTCTTT
TRBJ2-4	-	TRBV7-6	TRBD2	CASSLREEWEQYF	TGTGCCAGCAGCTTGCGGGAGGAGTGGGAGCAGTACTTC
TRBJ2-7	-	TRBV7-2	-	CASSSQARSEQYF	TGTGCCAGCAGCTCCCAGGCCCGTAGCGAGCAGTACTTC
TRBJ1-2	-	TRBV5-4	-	CASSLTSQGFGYTF	TGTGCCAGCAGCTTGACCAGCCAGGGTTTTGGCTACACCTTC
TRBJ2-4	-	TRBV10-3	TRBD2	CAISESARTSGGMEQYF	TGTGCCATCAGTGAGTCAGCACGGACTAGCGGAGGAATGGAGCAGTACTTC
TRBJ2-7	-	TRBV28	-	CASSSRQTGRYF	TGTGCCAGCAGTTCCCGGCAGACTGGGCGGTACTTC
TRBJ2-7	few	TRBV10-3	-	CAISEFRLDSYEQYF	TGTGCCATCAGTGAATTTAGGCTAGACTCCTACGAGCAGTACTTC
TRBJ1-2	-	TRBV3-1	-	CARGSNLGYGYTF	TGTGCGAGGGGATCCAACTTGGGGTATGGCTACACCTTC